Following are 32 T cell receptor beta chains from one sample sequenced in a study of neurological immune-mediated disorders. Via MiXCR, TCRdb re-called the 5' RACE reads, giving one row per CDR3 protein. The sample records 77,000 or so distinct CDR3 sequences, 9.4% being singletons. The specimen was PBMCs. These receptors all stem from a man aged 45 to 65 in good health.

Ten or more counts support this clonotype. The chain combines TRBV20-1 with TRBJ1-3; D unclear. V was trimmed by 0 bases and J by 1 base, leaving 7 bases between them. The length of the CDR3 is 14 residues. Germline CDR1 and CDR2: DFQATT and SNEGSKA (reference sequence). The CDR3 DNA reads TGCAGTGCTAGAGAGCCGGGGTCTGGAAACACCATATATTTT. It encodes CSAREPGSGNTIYF.

A word on this clonotype: A read error may explain this, as a much larger clone is one base away. The chain employs TRBV4-2 and TRBJ2-7, with D hard to call. Germline CDR1 is LGHNA and CDR2 is YNFKEQ. This CDR3 has 14 amino acids. The CDR3 spells CVSSQGRSSYEQYF. The DNA of the CDR3 is TGTGTCAGCAGCCAAGGACGGAGCTCCTACGAGCAGTACTTC.

This clonotype showed up many times. The chain employs TRBV9 and TRBJ2-7; D possibly corresponds to TRBD2 (5 bases). This CDR3 contains 14 residues. The ends were cut back, 0 bases at V and 3 bases at J, with 10 bases in the middle. Germline V lookup: CDR1 SGDLS, CDR2 YYNGEE. The CDR3 loop reads CASSVAIEGYEQYF. CDR3 sequence (DNA): TGTGCCAGCAGCGTAGCGATTGAGGGCTACGAGCAGTACTTC.

V gene TRBV7-3 combines with J gene TRBJ2-2, with D possibly being TRBD1 (6 bases). CDR3 length: 15 residues. The germline V and J ends were trimmed by 5 bases and 1 base, with 11 bases remaining between them. Germline V lookup: CDR1 SGHTA, CDR2 FQGTGA. CDR3 in DNA: TGTGCCAGCAGCCAAATCAGGGGGAACACCGGGGAGCTGTTTTTT. It yields the protein CASSQIRGNTGELFF.

This clonotype has a count of ten or more. The chain employs TRBV10-1 and TRBJ1-1; D uncertain. Trimming removed 1 base at V and 4 bases at J, with 4 bases between. The CDR3 is made up of 12 amino acids. Germline CDR1 reads WNHNN; CDR2 reads SYGVQD (reference sequence). The CDR3 DNA reads TGCGCCAGCAGTGAGTTCGGCACTGAAGCTTTCTTT. Translation: CASSEFGTEAFF.

This clonotype was recorded many times. This sequence joins TRBV18 and TRBJ1-1; possibly TRBD1 for D (5 bases). This CDR3 comprises 15 residues. V was shortened by 2 bases and J by 1 base, with 11 bases between the two germline ends. The germline V gene has CDR1 KGHSH and CDR2 LQKENI. The CDR3 region has the DNA TGTGCCAGCTCACCAATGACAGTGACGAACACTGAAGCTTTCTTT. It yields the protein CASSPMTVTNTEAFF.

With respect to this clonotype: With a much larger clone just one base away, this may be a read error. This CDR3 is CASSDRGHGYTF. Here the CDR3 DNA reads TGTGCCAGCAGCGACAGGGGCCATGGCTACACCTTC. The chain carries TRBV2 and TRBJ1-2; 8 nucleotides match TRBD1. This CDR3 has 12 residues. Germline trimming cut 6 bases from V and 6 bases from J; bases unmatched to any gene: 3. CDR1 is SNHLY and CDR2 is FYNNEI in the germline V gene.

This clonotype has a count of ten or more. The chain couples TRBV29-1 to TRBJ1-1; no definite D call. Germline CDR1 and CDR2: SQVTM and ANQGSEA. The CDR3 runs 11 residues. The V and J ends lost 5 bases and 10 bases respectively, with 14 bases between them. The CDR3 nucleotides read TGCAGCGTTTTAGATCTAGACGGAGCTTTCTTT. This codes for CSVLDLDGAFF.

In its sample, this clonotype was seen many times. The CDR3 DNA follows: TGTGCCAGCAGCCAAGTCTGGACCGTCACAGATACGCAGTATTTT. Its protein is CASSQVWTVTDTQYF. The chain carries TRBV14 and TRBJ2-3; D is uncertain. This CDR3 comprises 15 residues. CDR1 and CDR2 from the germline V gene are SGHDN and FVKESK. V shed 1 base and J shed 2 bases, with 10 bases lying between them.

The table lists this clonotype with many counts. V is TRBV7-2 and J is TRBJ1-5; D may be TRBD1 (5 bases). Between the trimmed V and J ends, which lost 5 bases and 3 bases, there was a span of 11 bases. CDR1 and CDR2 from the germline V gene are SGHTA and FQGNSA. There are 14 residues in the CDR3. The CDR3 bases are TGTGCCAGCAGCCTGACAGACCTCAATCAGCCCCAGCATTTT. Its translation is CASSLTDLNQPQHF.

This clonotype occurred many times. V usage is TRBV7-2 and J usage is TRBJ2-1; 11 bases align to TRBD2. The CDR3 is made up of 16 amino acids. Looked up from germline, CDR1 is SGHTA and CDR2 is FQGNSA. J was trimmed by 4 bases and V by 5 bases; bases with no gene match: 7. CDR3 residues: CASSLQTSGAYNEQFF. The CDR3 bases are TGTGCCAGCAGCCTCCAGACTAGCGGGGCTTACAATGAGCAGTTCTTC.

This clonotype was seen many times. The V and J genes are TRBV6-5 and TRBJ2-3, with 8 bases lining up with TRBD2. V was clipped by 2 bases and J by 1 base; unmatched bases: 11. This CDR3 spans 18 amino acids. Germline CDR1 reads MNHEY; CDR2 reads SVGAGI. CDR3 nucleotide sequence: TGTGCCAGCAGTTACGCCCCCCCCGGGACTAGTGGCACAGATACGCAGTATTTT. Translating it yields CASSYAPPGTSGTDTQYF.

This clonotype has ten or more counts. The chain is built from TRBV30 and TRBJ1-1; D is possibly TRBD1 (5 bases). CDR3 length: 12 residues. Germline V gene sequence: CDR1 GTSNPN, CDR2 SVGIG (reference sequence). V lost 8 bases to trimming and J lost 4 bases, with 14 bases between them. In DNA form, the CDR3 reads TGTGCCCGACACGCGGGGGGCACTGAAGCTTTCTTT. It encodes CARHAGGTEAFF.

This clonotype was counted ten times or more. V and J are TRBV5-1 and TRBJ2-7; TRBD2 matches at 12 bases. Trimming cost V 0 bases and J 3 bases; bases outside gene matches: 7. This CDR3 is built from 17 residues. CDR1 is SGHRS, CDR2 YFSETQ, per germline. Written as DNA, the CDR3 is TGCGCCAGCAGCTTGGCCGCGACTAGCGGGAGTATCTACGAGCAGTACTTC. Translation: CASSLAATSGSIYEQYF.

This clonotype was counted many times. This sequence joins TRBV3-1 and TRBJ2-5; D possibly corresponds to TRBD1 (6 bases). Germline loops: CDR1 LGHDT, CDR2 YNNKEL (reference sequence). V was clipped by 2 bases and J by 6 bases, with 19 bases between them. The CDR3 length is 16 residues. DNA for the CDR3: TGTGCCAGCAGCCAAAGACCGGGACACGTCGAGAAGACCCAGTACTTC. Encoded protein: CASSQRPGHVEKTQYF.

This clonotype was seen repeatedly, ten times or more. The chain recombines TRBV10-3 with TRBJ2-7; D not resolved. The length of the CDR3 is 13 residues. The germline V and J ends were trimmed by 1 base and 6 bases, with 10 bases remaining between them. CDR1 and CDR2 from the germline V gene are ENHRY and SYGVKD. CDR3 DNA: TGTGCCATCAGTGAGTGGGAACAGTCCGAGCAGTACTTC. The encoded protein is CAISEWEQSEQYF.

In its sample, this clonotype was seen many times. The CDR3 sequence: CSAGQANTGELFF. CDR3 nucleotide sequence: TGCAGCGCGGGACAGGCGAACACCGGGGAGCTGTTTTTT. This chain links TRBV29-1 with TRBJ2-2; TRBD1 aligns across 8 bases. The J segment lost 0 bases and the V segment lost 7 bases, leaving 1 base of the junction unmatched. This CDR3 spans 13 amino acids. Germline CDR1 is SQVTM and CDR2 is ANQGSEA.

This clonotype came up many times. This chain uses TRBV20-1 with TRBJ1-5; 7 bases fit TRBD1. The CDR3 contains 14 residues. J was trimmed by 7 bases and V by 3 bases; bases with no gene match: 9. From germline, CDR1 is DFQATT and CDR2 SNEGSKA (reference sequence). The CDR3 region is CSASSIQGEQPQHF. DNA for the CDR3: TGCAGTGCTAGTTCGATCCAGGGGGAACAGCCCCAGCATTTT.

This clonotype was recorded many times. The CDR3 DNA is TGTGCCATCAGGGGACAGGGAGGAAACTATGGCTACACCTTC. Amino acids: CAIRGQGGNYGYTF. The chain combines TRBV10-3 with TRBJ1-2; 9 bases fit TRBD1. CDR1 is ENHRY and CDR2 is SYGVKD in the germline V gene. V gave up 6 bases and J gave up 2 bases; unmatched junction bases: 4. The CDR3 has 14 amino acids.

The chain is built from TRBV3-1 and TRBJ2-1, with 9 bases that match TRBD1. This CDR3 is built from 14 residues. The V gene's germline CDR1 is LGHDT and CDR2 YNNKEL (reference sequence). The V gene end was trimmed by 4 bases and the J gene end by 7 bases; junction bases not matched to a gene: 5. CDR3 residues: CASSPRQGGNEQFF. In DNA form, the CDR3 reads TGTGCCAGCAGCCCGAGACAGGGGGGGAATGAGCAGTTCTTC.

In this sample, this clonotype turned up many times. The rearrangement uses TRBV30 and TRBJ2-2; 10 nucleotides line up with TRBD2. The trim removed 5 bases at V and 4 bases at J, leaving 7 bases unmatched. Germline V gene sequence: CDR1 GTSNPN, CDR2 SVGIG (reference sequence). CDR3 size: 15 residues. CDR3 bases: TGTGCCTGGTGGAGCGGGAGGGGTGGCACCGGGGAGCTGTTTTTT. This encodes CAWWSGRGGTGELFF.

This clonotype was counted at least ten times. The chain recombines TRBV9 with TRBJ2-7; D unresolved. Per the germline V gene, CDR1 is SGDLS and CDR2 is YYNGEE. This CDR3 is built from 14 residues. V dropped 0 bases and J dropped 2 bases, with 9 bases sitting between them. The CDR3 DNA reads TGTGCCAGCAGCGTAGCTGACCAGCCCTACGAGCAGTACTTC. This gives the protein CASSVADQPYEQYF.

This clonotype was observed many times. The rearrangement uses TRBV29-1 and TRBJ2-1; D is uncertain. Germline CDR1 SQVTM, CDR2 ANQGSEA. CDR3 length: 12 amino acids. Trimming pared 3 bases from V and 12 bases from J, leaving 15 bases between. CDR3 sequence (DNA): TGCAGCGTTGACAACCGACAACGTAGGCAGTTCTTC. Its translation: CSVDNRQRRQFF.

Ten or more counts support this clonotype. The V gene is TRBV7-6, the J gene TRBJ1-2; D gene uncertain. Germline V CDR1 and CDR2: SGHVS, FNYEAQ. The ends were cut back, 5 bases at V and 7 bases at J, with 17 bases in the middle. This CDR3 is 14 amino acids long. The CDR3 DNA reads TGTGCCAGCAGCCTGGATACCTCGAGGCTTGGCTACACCTTC. As protein: CASSLDTSRLGYTF.

This clonotype was counted ten times or more. The gene calls are TRBV20-1 and TRBJ2-3; a possible D gene is TRBD2 (6 bases). CDR1 is DFQATT, CDR2 SNEGSKA, per germline (reference sequence). The CDR3 runs to 13 residues. V was trimmed by 2 bases and J by 5 bases, leaving 11 bases between them. The CDR3 here is CSARWGGKDTQYF. The CDR3 DNA sequence: TGCAGTGCTAGATGGGGAGGTAAAGATACGCAGTATTTT.

This clonotype was seen at least ten times. The V call is TRBV5-4, the J call TRBJ1-2; D gene uncertain. The germline CDR1 and CDR2 sequences are SGHNT and YYREEE (reference sequence). The CDR3 loop spans 14 amino acids. Trimming removed 2 bases at V and 7 bases at J, with 15 bases between. In DNA, the CDR3 is TGTGCCAGCAGCTTCGCAAGACAAGGGCGTGGCTACACCTTC. This sequence encodes CASSFARQGRGYTF.

A note on this clonotype: A junction boundary mismatches the germline segment, possibly from a read error. V usage is TRBV18 and J usage is TRBJ1-1; D remains unclear. CDR1 is KGHSH, CDR2 LQKENI, per germline. The CDR3 sequence is 15 residues long. CDR3 nucleotides: TGTGCCAGCTCACCACCGAACGGACCCAACACTGAAGATTTCTTT. Protein sequence: CASSPPNGPNTEDFF.

This clonotype was detected many times. The chain combines TRBV20-1 with TRBJ1-5; D not certain. The CDR3 loop spans 13 amino acids. V was pared by 3 bases and J by 0 bases, with 6 bases between. Germline V gives CDR1 DFQATT, CDR2 SNEGSKA (reference sequence). Here the CDR3 reads CSARGVSNQPQHF. The CDR3 bases are TGCAGTGCTAGGGGAGTTAGCAATCAGCCCCAGCATTTT.

The table lists this clonotype with many counts. This rearrangement joins TRBV7-7 to TRBJ2-1, with D perhaps given as TRBD1 or TRBD2 (5 bases each). The germline V gene encodes CDR1 SSHAT and CDR2 FNYEAQ (reference sequence). V was trimmed by 2 bases and J by 7 bases, leaving 15 bases between them. The CDR3 is 15 residues long. CDR3 DNA sequence: TGTGCCAGCAGCTTACGGGACGGGCCATCAAATGAGCAGTTCTTC. This gives the protein CASSLRDGPSNEQFF.

This clonotype has a count of ten or more. The J gene is TRBJ1-4, the V gene TRBV7-2, with a possible D match to TRBD1 (5 bases). Trimming cost V 4 bases and J 0 bases, with 21 bases left between them. The germline CDR1 and CDR2 sequences are SGHTA and FQGNSA. The CDR3 spans 19 residues. CDR3 DNA: TGTGCCAGCAGCTCCGGGACCAGAACTGGAGTTGCAACTAATGAAAAACTGTTTTTT. It specifies CASSSGTRTGVATNEKLFF.

This clonotype occurred many times. In nucleotides, the CDR3 is TGCGCCAGCTCAGTCCAGGGGAGTACCGGGGAGCTGTTTTTT. Protein: CASSVQGSTGELFF. The V call is TRBV5-1, the J call TRBJ2-2; D might be TRBD1 (6 bases). V lost 7 bases and J lost 5, with 15 bases in between. CDR3 size: 14 residues. Germline-derived CDR1 and CDR2 are SGHRS and YFSETQ.

This clonotype was counted many times. The rearrangement joins TRBV5-1 to TRBJ2-1, with D uncertain. Per the germline V gene, CDR1 is SGHRS and CDR2 is YFSETQ. V was shortened by 3 bases and J by 8 bases, with 21 bases between the two germline ends. The CDR3 is 16 amino acids. The CDR3 loop is CASSSTSHSYSDEQFF. CDR3 nucleotides: TGCGCCAGCAGCTCTACGAGCCACTCCTACAGCGATGAGCAGTTCTTC.